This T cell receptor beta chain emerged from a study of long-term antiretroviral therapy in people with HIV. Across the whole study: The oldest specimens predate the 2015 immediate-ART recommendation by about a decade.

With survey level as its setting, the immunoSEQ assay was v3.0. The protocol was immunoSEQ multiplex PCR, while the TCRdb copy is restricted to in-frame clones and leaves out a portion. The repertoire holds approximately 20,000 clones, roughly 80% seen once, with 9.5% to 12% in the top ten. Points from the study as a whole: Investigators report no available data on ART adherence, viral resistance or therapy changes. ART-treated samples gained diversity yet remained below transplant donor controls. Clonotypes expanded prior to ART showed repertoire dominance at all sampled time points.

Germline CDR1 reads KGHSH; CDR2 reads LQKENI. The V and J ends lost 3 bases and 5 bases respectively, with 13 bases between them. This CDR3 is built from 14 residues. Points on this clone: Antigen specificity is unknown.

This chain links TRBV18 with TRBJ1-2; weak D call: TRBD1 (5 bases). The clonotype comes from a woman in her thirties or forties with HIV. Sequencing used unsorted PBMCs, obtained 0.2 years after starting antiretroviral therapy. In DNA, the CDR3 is TGTGCCAGCTCACCCCAGAGGGGTCCTTATGGCTACACCTTC. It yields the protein CASSPQRGPYGYTF.